One sample yielded the 17 T cell receptor beta chains listed below, sequenced in a study of tissue T cells after allogeneic stem cell transplantation. Time point here: mouse harvest day 14 after allogeneic transplant. The graft held 10^6 splenic CD5+ T cells and 10^7 T-cell-depleted bone marrow cells. Sequencing used immunoSEQ multiplex PCR; TCRdb keeps in-frame clones, though not all of them. Of several thousand clones listed, 40% are singletons. Sequencing used gut tissue. The receptors originated from a female BALB/c mouse given C57BL/6 T cells with graft-versus-host disease after an allogeneic hematopoietic cell transplant.

This clone is medium-sized (0.01 to 0.1%). Here the gene names and germline are mouse. The read comes to an end 1 residue before the CDR3 does, leaving the germline J gene to fill in the end. This rearrangement joins TRBV26 to TRBJ2-2; TRBD2 agrees at 12 bases. Germline trimming cut 2 bases from V and 2 bases from J; bases unmatched to any gene: 0. The length of the CDR3 is 16 residues. Germline V gives CDR1 KGHPV, CDR2 FQNQEV (reference sequence). The DNA read from the CDR3 is TGTGCCAGCAGTCTGGGGACTGGGGGGAACACCGGGCAGCTCTAC. It translates to CASSLGTGGNTGQLY. The entire CDR3 sequence reads CASSLGTGGNTGQLYF.

This clone has only one observation. Mouse gene names apply. Read coverage stops 1 residue before the CDR3 terminus; the germline J gene supplies the remainder. This CDR3 is also generated by other DNA sequences in the sample. The gene calls are TRBV26 and TRBJ1-1; D is unresolved. The CDR3 covers 13 residues. The V gene lost 0 bases and the J gene lost 1 base, with 3 bases spanning the gap. Germline lookup yields CDR1 KGHPV and CDR2 FQNQEV (reference sequence). CDR3 DNA (partial): TGTGCCAGCAGTCTGTCCAGAAACACAGAAGTCTTC. The encoded protein is CASSLSRNTEVF. The CDR3, in full, reads CASSLSRNTEVFF.

As for this clone: All gene names here are mouse names. The read stops 1 residue short of the end of the CDR3; the missing end is completed from the germline J gene. The chain recombines TRBV13-1 with TRBJ2-3, with TRBD2 identical over 9 bases. In germline, CDR1 is NSHNY, CDR2 SYGAGN. CDR3 length: 17 residues. The junction had 8 bases not matched to a gene; V was cut back by 3 bases and J by 0 bases. CDR3 in amino acids: CASSAGLGLTSAETLYF. The sequenced part of the CDR3 DNA is TGTGCCAGCAGTGCAGGACTGGGGCTCACTAGTGCAGAAACGCTGTAT.

This clone has a handful of counts. Genes here carry mouse names. The read gets to within 1 residue of the CDR3 end, and the germline J gene fills in the rest. The genes are TRBV13-1 and TRBJ1-1; D possibly corresponds to TRBD1 (6 bases). The V gene lost 0 bases and the J gene lost 3 bases, with 9 bases spanning the gap. The CDR3 totals 14 residues. CDR1 and CDR2 from the germline V gene are NSHNY and SYGAGN. The CDR3 bases that were read are TGTGCCAGCAGTGATGCAAGGGGGTACACAGAAGTCTTC. Encoded protein: CASSDARGYTEVF. The full-length CDR3 reads as CASSDARGYTEVFF.

Of note for this clone: These gene names are mouse names. The missing CDR3 end, 1 residue past where the read stops, is filled in from the germline J gene. V gene TRBV26 combines with J gene TRBJ2-5, with D perhaps TRBD1 (5 bases). The germline V gene encodes CDR1 KGHPV and CDR2 FQNQEV (reference sequence). Trimming stripped 4 bases from V and 0 bases from J, with 5 bases between. The CDR3 extends over 13 amino acids. The CDR3 region is CASSQGNQDTQYF. The sequenced part of the CDR3 DNA is TGTGCCAGCAGTCAGGGGAACCAAGACACCCAGTAC.

This clone was seen more than once but under ten times. Gene names denote mouse genes. Read data end 1 residue before the CDR3 end; the end is taken from the germline J gene. This chain joins TRBV13-2 and TRBJ2-7; D may be TRBD1 (6 bases). This CDR3 contains 11 residues. CDR1 is NNHNN, CDR2 SYGAGS, per germline (reference sequence). V lost 4 bases, J lost 7 bases, and 9 bases lay in between. Here the CDR3 reads CASGQGWEQYF. CDR3 DNA, as far as it was read: TGTGCCAGCGGTCAGGGGTGGGAACAGTAC.

This clone is deemed medium-sized. Genes and germline are mouse. The sequenced CDR3 bases are TGTGCCAGCTCTCCCTTGGGGGGCGGCACAGAAGTCTTC. This encodes CASSPLGGGTEVF. The entire CDR3 sequence reads CASSPLGGGTEVFF. The chain uses TRBV12-1 and TRBJ1-1; the D gene is possibly TRBD1 (6 bases). The read gets to within 1 residue of the CDR3 end, and the germline J gene fills in the rest. CDR1 and CDR2 from the germline V gene are SGHSN and HYEKVE. The CDR3 covers 14 residues. The germline V and J ends were trimmed by 2 bases and 4 bases, with 13 bases remaining between them.

Note on this clone: An end of the junction does not agree with germline; a read error may underlie this. Germline and genes: mouse. The read comes to an end 1 residue before the CDR3 does, leaving the germline J gene to fill in the end. This rearrangement joins TRBV13-3 to TRBJ2-7; TRBD1 matches at 11 bases. Germline V gene sequence: CDR1 NNHDY, CDR2 SYVADS. The CDR3 loop spans 13 amino acids. The sequenced part of the CDR3 DNA is TGTGCCAGCGGTGATGGGGACAGGGGGGAACAGTAC. Translation gives CASGDGDRGEQY. The full-length CDR3 reads as CASGDGDRGEQYF.

Points on this clone: Mouse germline and gene names are used. The read ends 1 residue shy of where the CDR3 ends; the end is completed using the germline J gene. This chain links TRBV16 with TRBJ2-4; D call uncertain. Trimming shortened V by 5 bases and J by 3 bases, and 3 bases separated the two germline ends. The CDR3 extends over 11 amino acids. The germline CDR1 and CDR2 sequences are SGHSA and FRNQAP. The DNA read from the CDR3 is TGTGCAAGCAGCCTCCAAAACACCTTGTAC. This translates into CASSLQNTLY. The full CDR3 protein is CASSLQNTLYF.

A note on this clone: Gene names denote mouse genes. The CDR3 is cut off 1 residue early in the read; its end comes from the germline J gene. The gene calls are TRBV26 and TRBJ1-3; D remains ambiguous. This CDR3 is built from 13 residues. V was trimmed by 6 bases and J by 0 bases, leaving 6 bases between them. Germline CDR1 is KGHPV and CDR2 is FQNQEV (reference sequence). This CDR3 reads CASSRFSGNTLYF. The CDR3 DNA, read in part, is TGTGCCAGCAGCAGATTTTCTGGAAATACGCTCTAT.

By sample share, this clone is medium-sized (0.01 to 0.1%). The genes and germline here are from mouse. CDR3 amino acids: CAFRDSSGNTLYF. CDR3 DNA (partial): TGTGCCTTCCGGGACAGTTCTGGAAATACGCTCTAT. The J gene is TRBJ1-3, the V gene TRBV3; 7 positions agree with TRBD1. The read gets to within 1 residue of the CDR3 end, and the germline J gene fills in the rest. CDR3 length equals 13 residues. Trimming took 11 bases from V and 0 from J; bases not matched to a gene: 4. CDR1 and CDR2 from the germline V gene are SNHLY and FYNGKV (reference sequence).

In its sample, this clone is medium-sized. Germline and genes: mouse. The CDR3 goes on 1 residue after the read ends, and that part is filled in from the germline J gene. The rearrangement links TRBV26 to TRBJ2-1; D not certain. The CDR3 is 15 amino acids. The V and J ends lost 0 bases and 0 bases respectively, with 6 bases between them. Germline CDR1 is KGHPV and CDR2 is FQNQEV (reference sequence). This CDR3 is CASSLSAVNYAEQFF. The covered CDR3 bases are TGTGCCAGCAGTCTGTCTGCAGTTAACTATGCTGAGCAGTTC.

This clone was seen a handful of times. Mouse gene names apply. The read gets to within 1 residue of the CDR3 end, and the germline J gene fills in the rest. The rearrangement uses TRBV26 and TRBJ1-3, with D uncertain. Trimming removed 6 bases at V and 0 bases at J, with 3 bases between. The CDR3 spans 12 residues. Germline V CDR1 and CDR2: KGHPV, FQNQEV (reference sequence). The CDR3 loop reads CASRASGNTLYF. The CDR3 DNA, read in part, is TGTGCCAGCAGAGCTTCTGGAAATACGCTCTAT. The entire variable domain, with the rest obtained from reference TRBV26 and TRBJ1-3, is as follows: NSKVIQTPRYLVKGQGQKAKMRCIPEKGHPVVFWYQQNKNNEFKFLINFQNQEVLQQIDMTEKRFSAECPSNSPCSLEIQSSEAGDSALYLCASRASGNTLYFGEGSRLIVV.

This clone is large in the sample. Genes here carry mouse names. The read is 1 residue too short to cover the CDR3 end, so that end is filled in from the germline J gene. The chain employs TRBV26 and TRBJ1-4; D gene ambiguous. The germline V gene encodes CDR1 KGHPV and CDR2 FQNQEV (reference sequence). The CDR3 is made up of 14 amino acids. With 2 bases removed from V and 0 bases from J, the gap between germline ends came to 4 bases. The CDR3 DNA, read in part, is TGTGCCAGCAGTCTGGGGATTTCCAACGAAAGATTATTT. Translated, it gives CASSLGISNERLF. Given in full, the CDR3 is CASSLGISNERLFF.

A word on this clone: Gene names denote mouse genes. The read ends 1 residue early relative to the CDR3; the germline J gene fills the gap. The genes are TRBV12-1 and TRBJ1-3; TRBD1 matches 10 bases. Losses at the gene ends were 4 bases for V and 2 bases for J; bases not matched to a gene: 4. Germline-derived CDR1 and CDR2 are SGHSN and HYEKVE. The length of the CDR3 is 15 residues. CDR3 sequence reads: CASSYGQGAGNTLYF. CDR3 DNA (partial): TGTGCCAGCTCCTATGGACAGGGGGCTGGAAATACGCTCTAT.

A remark on this clone: Mouse names are used for the genes. Sequencing ends 1 residue short of the CDR3 end; the germline J gene provides the rest. This sequence joins TRBV12-2 and TRBJ2-5; TRBD2 matches 13 bases. This CDR3 has 15 amino acids. Trimming cost V 0 bases and J 6 bases; bases outside gene matches: 2. Germline loops: CDR1 SGHLS, CDR2 HYDKME. This chain's CDR3 is CASSLGTGGVDTQYF. The CDR3 DNA, read in part, is TGTGCCAGCTCTCTCGGGACTGGGGGGGTTGACACCCAGTAC.

Concerning this clone itself: Gene names follow the mouse nomenclature. The DNA ends 1 residue before the CDR3 does, and the rest of the CDR3 is filled in from the germline J gene. The rearrangement joins TRBV26 to TRBJ2-5, with unresolved D. The germline V gene has CDR1 KGHPV and CDR2 FQNQEV (reference sequence). Between the trimmed V and J ends, which lost 3 bases and 6 bases, there was a span of 4 bases. The CDR3 has 11 residues. The CDR3 protein is CASSLRDTQYF. The sequenced CDR3 bases are TGTGCCAGCAGTCTACGGGACACCCAGTAC.